This note documents a single T cell receptor (beta chain) sequence. Its antigen has not been determined. The input lacks base qualities; no much larger clone sits a single base away. The source of the sample is a study of cytomegalovirus exposure and HLA in healthy donors (dated by TCRdb to the late 2010s). In the study overall: According to an earlier analysis of several hundred of the donors, roughly 180 million T cells yielded over 90 million unique TCR beta sequences and approximately 280 Gb of sequence data. The later analysis used no new phenotypic data to find candidate immune exposures, relying instead on TCR beta sequences and their occurrence across donors. The study aimed to test whether cataloging public T cell receptors could reveal signatures of past pathogen exposure. All discovery cohort repertoires had been generated on a single sequencing platform. HLA typing covered class I and class II loci at four-digit resolution. A separate validation cohort of over a hundred different subjects was used in addition to the roughly 640-subject first cohort. Genome-wide SNP genotypes for about 65% of the roughly 670 donors were used in a later genetic analysis, which treated that subset as a discovery cohort. Across approximately 400 genotyped donors of the cohort, an average of approximately 240,000 unique TCR beta nucleotide sequences per donor were sequenced, and approximately 17% of those sequences were non-productive. To predict cytomegalovirus infection status, the study brought together high-throughput TCR immunosequencing, statistical association of individual TCRs with disease status, and machine learning. The T cell repertoires of several hundred subjects were profiled by immunosequencing and related to cytomegalovirus serostatus. Donor age, sex, ethnicity and CMV serostatus were collected together with the repertoire data. Roughly five DR-DQ haplotypes were treated as single units for association and clustering because of strong linkage in the cohort. A later analysis re-analyzed previously published TCR beta repertoires from roughly 600 donors and added high-resolution HLA genotyping to study TCR occurrence patterns. The genetic ancestry cluster associated with self-reported Caucasian donors included about four fifths of the roughly 390 genotyped donors. Typing coverage differed by locus: A, B, C, DRB1 and DQB1 were typed in roughly 629-630 donors, DQA1 in roughly 510, DPA1 in 600 to 610, and DPB1 in just under 490. In an earlier analysis of 500 to 650 of the donors, high-throughput TCR beta sequencing was used to judge whether each TCR beta V gene segment behaved as functional or pseudogenic. Approximately 300 gigabases of sequencing data and approximately 92 million unique TCR sequences made up an early release that covered under 750 HLA-typed donors. Results and caveats for the whole study, not just this receptor: When HLA alleles, especially DR and DQ, strongly co-occurred, TCR associations were difficult to assign to individual alleles. The only immune exposure information available for the cohort was CMV serostatus. A further reported finding was that TCR beta sequences accurately predicted the HLA-A and HLA-B alleles for most subjects in the first cohort. The authors suggested that the approach could potentially be extended to other disease states and immunological phenotypes. In a later analysis, HLA-associated TCR beta chains were found to be more clonally expanded and to have lower generation probabilities than equally common non-associated chains. The study listed approximately 160 TCR beta chains as associated with cytomegalovirus. According to a later analysis, most CMV-associated TCR beta chains appeared to be HLA-restricted, and the HLA associations seemed to be driven largely by CMV exposure. Linkage disequilibrium might explain the correlated functional status among segregating V segments, but an unknown experimental factor could not be excluded. According to a later analysis, parvovirus B19, influenza, CMV and Epstein-Barr virus appeared linked to several top co-occurrence clusters. In a later analysis, the rate of TCR association differed among HLA loci, with DRB1 alleles having the most associated TCRs and HLA-C alleles having the fewest. Sequencing depth was assumed to be roughly uniform across donors in the presence/absence analyses, though that assumption may not hold. Compared with the approximately 670-donor mean, donors in an Asian-associated ancestry cluster had fewer N-insertions in productive TCRs, according to a later genetic analysis. Because HLA typing was missing for some donors at each locus, association tests included only the typed subset. Because the 87-base-pair reads could not distinguish some IMGT-functional V segments, including TRBV6-2 and TRBV6-3, those segments were excluded. In a later analysis, around 17,000 TCR beta sequences were associated with specific HLA alleles at a false discovery rate of 0.05. Approximately 16 rarely observed V segments, including chromosome 9 orphons, were excluded from the earlier analysis of almost 600 of the donors because counts were too low. In a later genetic analysis, a missense DCLRE1C variant was associated with V-gene and J-gene trimming of TCR beta chains, and the association was replicated in an independent cohort. Cytomegalovirus status was reported to be diagnosed by the classifier with high specificity and sensitivity in both the original and validation cohorts. In vitro tests confirmed that a few of the cytomegalovirus-associated TCR beta chains recognize cytomegalovirus antigens. This cohort had only TCR beta chains sequenced, and the lack of alpha or paired-chain data limited which features could be detected. Broadly in line with IMGT annotations, most TCR beta V segments showed up in productive rearrangements about 90% or about 30% of the time in an earlier analysis of 587 of the donors. A cluster of highly shared sequence variants was judged likely to represent a technical artifact of the sequencing pipeline. Most TCR sequences were seen in very few donors, while some public TCRs were found in many individuals.

The cohort consisted of 600 to 700 healthy bone marrow donors. All cohort members were sampled while nominally healthy, although unrecorded immune exposures were likely present. The donor tested CMV seronegative and was one of the 352 seronegative cohort members. A peripheral blood sample was collected from each donor, and TCR beta sequencing was performed on peripheral blood mononuclear cells. Genomic DNA extraction from the blood cell samples was performed with the Qiagen DNeasy Blood Extraction Kit. The library was prepared using the immunoSEQ multiplex PCR assay. For the multiplex PCR, a mixture combining 60 forward primers for TCR Vbeta segments and 13 reverse primers for TCR Jbeta segments was used. Amplification of the CDR3 region of rearranged TCR beta genes was performed with a multiplex PCR assay on genomic DNA. The Illumina HiSeq System was used to sequence the amplified TCR beta libraries as 87-base-pair reads. The study's own analysis went as follows. Across the 500 to 700 repertoires, a later analysis counted around 80 million unique TCR beta chains, 9.5 million to 12 million of which were shared by at least two donors. Raw reads were error-corrected and collapsed into unique sequences by a nearest-neighbor algorithm in which closely related sequences were merged to remove PCR and sequencing errors. V, D and J gene segments were assigned by aligning CDR3 sequences to IMGT reference sequences. For a sequence to be retained, a match of at least six nucleotides to both a V gene segment and a J gene segment was required. Rearrangements were classified as productive when the CDR3 lacked stop codons and remained in frame with V and J, and all other rearrangements were classified as non-productive. CDR3 was defined by IMGT convention, running from the second conserved V-encoded cysteine to the conserved J-encoded phenylalanine. In an earlier analysis of 500 to 650 of the donors, sequences lacking an unambiguous match to a single V gene segment were excluded. In an earlier analysis of a few hundred of the donors, V segments were called functional above 56.7% productive rearrangements and were called segregating when the between-donor standard deviation exceeded 5%. A statistical classification framework was developed to diagnose cytomegalovirus status using the catalog of TCR beta chain sequences. In a later analysis, V and J genes were assigned by comparing TCR nucleotide sequences against IMGT/GENE-DB human TR gene sequences. Using the TCRdist pipeline, a later analysis assigned CDR3 sequences along with most-parsimonious VDJ recombination scenarios. In a later analysis, every TCR beta chain was defined by the combination of its CDR3 amino acid sequence and its V-gene family, and reads without a unique V-gene family were dropped. In a later analysis, 450 to 600 highly shared, low-generation-probability nucleotide sequences were removed to address suspected cross-contamination and a sequencing artifact. In a later analysis, a clonal expansion index for each public chain was calculated from normalized within-repertoire ranks of inferred template counts. In a later analysis, generation probabilities were computed using a VDJ recombination model fitted to out-of-frame rearrangements, and the results were checked against IGoR. Hypergeometric tests were used in a later analysis to score TCR-TCR, TCR-HLA and TCR-CMV co-occurrence, with a repertoire-size bias correction applied to the TCR pairs. False discovery rates were estimated in a later analysis by permuting HLA or CMV assignments 20 times. A later analysis grouped co-occurring TCRs with DBSCAN, adding TCRdist sequence similarity when clustering within HLA-allele-positive subsets. Repertoires with fewer than 30,000 or more than 120,000 public chains, plus five repertoires with anomalous nucleotide sharing, were excluded from co-occurrence clustering. Sourced from immuneACCESS, this table was stored by TCRdb with only in-frame sequences that have V and J called. A share of the clones is absent; for the studies checked, an unresolved V gene accounts for under half, and the remainder has no known explanation. V, J and clone size are taken as reported in that table, and D and trimming were inferred from the DNA itself. Here the sample has 130,000 or so clones; over 75% occur a single time. The ten largest account for approximately 1.2% of the sample.

In the germline V gene, CDR1 corresponds to MNHEY and CDR2 to SVGAGI. The CDR3 starts with the cysteine, ends with the phenylalanine, and has 14 residues. Of the read, only the CDR3 DNA is kept; its 42 bases are in frame from base 1. Ends trimmed: V by 5 bases, J by 3 bases; bases unmatched to a gene: 5. The V gene is TRBV6-5 and the J gene is TRBJ2-7; 9 junctional bases match TRBD1. This TCR was recovered from a man in his forties or fifties in good health and CMV-seronegative. Sequencing input: PBMCs. The DNA sequence is given as TGTGCCAGCAGTGGGACAGGGCAGAACTACGAGCAGTACTTC. Protein translation: CASSGTGQNYEQYF.